The clone carrying this T cell receptor (beta chain) was seen a handful of times. The antigen is unknown. This sample is part of a study of graft-versus-host responses after intestinal transplantation. The CDR3 is 14 amino acids. V dropped 0 bases and J dropped 3 bases, with 9 bases sitting between them. Germline CDR1 reads LGHNA; CDR2 reads YSLEER. Study-wide results and caveats: GvH clones were found in recipient marrow; some appeared first in ileum or blood.

The method was immunoSEQ multiplex PCR; TCRdb's version includes in-frame clones alone and lacks a portion of them. The sample records some 100,000 clones, approximately 92% being singletons. The chain uses TRBV4-3 and TRBJ2-7, with no clear D. The material was unstimulated CD8+ T cells sorted from spleen or lymph node cells, obtained before transplant. This TCR derives from a human donor who was the organ donor for an intestinal transplant. Here the CDR3 reads CASSQENSHYEQYF. Written as DNA, the CDR3 is TGCGCCAGCAGCCAAGAAAACAGCCACTACGAGCAGTACTTC.